The rows below give T cell receptor beta chains drawn from one sample of a study of blood T cell repertoires in COVID-19. Libraries were prepared by immunoSEQ multiplex PCR; TCRdb keeps only in-frame clonotypes and omits some of them. This sample has approximately 82,000 clones, with around 83% found just once. Sequences were obtained from peripheral blood. The origin of the receptors is a woman in her sixties or seventies with acute or convalescent COVID-19. Each CDR3 is given with its conserved first and last residue. The D gene is left open where the match is weak.

cdr3_nt | cdr3_aa | v_call | d_call | j_call
TGTGCCAGCAGAGGGGGAGTAGCGGGAGGGGGGGAGCTGTTTTTT | CASRGGVAGGGELFF | TRBV6-5 | TRBD2 | TRBJ2-2
TGTGCCATCGGGGGGGGCGGGCGACCCACCGGGGAGCTGTTTTTT | CAIGGGGRPTGELFF | TRBV10-3 | NA | TRBJ2-2
TGTGCCAGCAGCCCCACCGTGGGCGCGAACACCGGGGAGCTGTTTTTT | CASSPTVGANTGELFF | TRBV6-2/TRBV6-3 | NA | TRBJ2-2
TGTGCCAGCAGCCTCGGAGAAATACGAGGGTTGGAGGAGCAGTACTTC | CASSLGEIRGLEEQYF | TRBV4-2 | NA | TRBJ2-7
TGCGCCAGCATTTGGGGGGTCGGCACAGATACGCAGTATTTT | CASIWGVGTDTQYF | TRBV10-2 | NA | TRBJ2-3
TGCGCCAGCAGCGAGGGGTCGGGGGAGTGGTACTGGGAGACCCAGTACTTC | CASSEGSGEWYWETQYF | TRBV5-1 | NA | TRBJ2-5
TGTGCCAGCAGCTTGACAGGGTCGGAGACCCAGTACTTC | CASSLTGSETQYF | TRBV11-3 | TRBD1 | TRBJ2-5
TGTGCCAGCAGTTCACAAGCGAGGGAGACCCAGTACTTC | CASSSQARETQYF | TRBV6-1 | NA | TRBJ2-5
TGTGCCAGCAGCAGAGGAGGGGGGGCCGAGGGTGAGCAGTTCTTC | CASSRGGGAEGEQFF | TRBV7-2 | NA | TRBJ2-1
TGTGCCATCAGCACCCCCCAGGGAGGAGGAAAACTGTTTTTT | CAISTPQGGGKLFF | TRBV10-3 | NA | TRBJ1-4
TGTGCCACCAGTGATCCTCGACAGAACACCGGGGAGCTGTTTTTT | CATSDPRQNTGELFF | TRBV24-1 | NA | TRBJ2-2
TGTGCCAGCAGCCCCGTTGGGTTAGAGGGGAACACTGAAGCTTTCTTT | CASSPVGLEGNTEAFF | TRBV11-3 | NA | TRBJ1-1
TGCGCCAGCAGCTTGGGCGGAGACTCTGGAAACACCATATATTTT | CASSLGGDSGNTIYF | TRBV5-1 | NA | TRBJ1-3
TGTGCCAGCAGTCCTTCACTAGCGCTGGAGCAGTACTTC | CASSPSLALEQYF | TRBV2 | TRBD2 | TRBJ2-7